This is a list of T cell receptor beta chains from one sample in a study of T cell repertoires in cytomegalovirus infection. In TCRdb, the reads were re-called with MiXCR into one record per CDR3 protein. The sample has about 150,000 distinct CDR3 sequences; 20% to 25% are singletons. Source material: PBMCs. The receptors derive from a human donor in good health (CMV status not recorded). Some clones in this sample may be carry-over from other donors' samples. Both conserved end residues are part of each CDR3. D genes are given only for firm matches. Not all rows give a size; the values are once, few, many and, for expanded clones, a class.

clone size: few
D gene: TRBD2
J gene: TRBJ2-7
V gene: TRBV7-2
CDR3 protein: CASSFRRGDSEQYF
CDR3 DNA: TGTGCCAGCAGCTTCAGGCGGGGGGACTCCGAGCAGTACTTC

clone size: few
D gene: NA
J gene: TRBJ1-5
V gene: TRBV12-3/TRBV12-4
CDR3 protein: CASGIDRNYQPQHF
CDR3 DNA: TGTGCCAGCGGAATCGACAGGAATTATCAGCCCCAGCATTTT

clone size: NA
D gene: NA
J gene: TRBJ1-3
V gene: TRBV6-5
CDR3 protein: CAVISATGNTIYF
CDR3 DNA: TGTGCCGTCATCAGTGCTACTGGAAACACCATATATTTT

clone size: NA
D gene: NA
J gene: TRBJ1-1
V gene: TRBV20-1
CDR3 protein: CSAQIPRVGTEAFF
CDR3 DNA: TGCAGTGCCCAAATCCCCAGGGTAGGGACTGAAGCTTTCTTT

clone size: NA
D gene: TRBD2
J gene: TRBJ2-3
V gene: TRBV19
CDR3 protein: CASSSGSGRAGRDTQYF
CDR3 DNA: TGTGCCAGTAGTTCCGGTAGCGGGAGGGCCGGGAGAGATACGCAGTATTTT

clone size: few
D gene: NA
J gene: TRBJ2-7
V gene: TRBV28
CDR3 protein: CASTPGHKYEQYF
CDR3 DNA: TGTGCCAGCACCCCGGGACACAAATACGAGCAGTACTTC

clone size: few
D gene: TRBD2
J gene: TRBJ2-7
V gene: TRBV20-1
CDR3 protein: CSARLLAGRRGSSYEQYF
CDR3 DNA: TGCAGTGCTCGCCTTCTAGCGGGGAGAAGGGGTTCCTCCTACGAGCAGTACTTC

clone size: NA
D gene: TRBD1
J gene: TRBJ1-5
V gene: TRBV20-1
CDR3 protein: CSARDLQGGSQPQHF
CDR3 DNA: TGCAGTGCTAGAGACCTACAGGGGGGAAGTCAGCCCCAGCATTTT

clone size: NA
D gene: NA
J gene: TRBJ2-7
V gene: TRBV12-3/TRBV12-4
CDR3 protein: CASSFSEGGYEQYF
CDR3 DNA: TGTGCCAGCAGTTTTTCGGAGGGAGGCTACGAGCAGTACTTC

clone size: many
D gene: NA
J gene: TRBJ2-6
V gene: TRBV19
CDR3 protein: CASSRQVLAHSGANVLTF
CDR3 DNA: TGTGCCAGTAGTCGACAGGTCTTAGCCCACTCTGGGGCCAACGTCCTGACTTTC

clone size: NA
D gene: NA
J gene: TRBJ1-2
V gene: TRBV7-9
CDR3 protein: CASSLGTSLVHGYTF
CDR3 DNA: TGTGCCAGCAGCTTAGGGACATCTCTCGTTCATGGCTACACCTTC

clone size: NA
D gene: NA
J gene: TRBJ2-2
V gene: TRBV6-5
CDR3 protein: CASSYARLTGELFF
CDR3 DNA: TGTGCCAGCAGTTACGCGAGACTAACCGGGGAGCTGTTTTTT

clone size: NA
D gene: NA
J gene: TRBJ1-6
V gene: TRBV20-1
CDR3 protein: CSARKGPNSPLHF
CDR3 DNA: TGCAGTGCCCGGAAGGGACCCAATTCACCCCTCCACTTT

clone size: many
D gene: NA
J gene: TRBJ2-1
V gene: TRBV7-2
CDR3 protein: CASSILPEYYEQFF
CDR3 DNA: TGTGCCAGCAGCATTCTGCCCGAGTACTATGAGCAGTTCTTC

clone size: NA
D gene: TRBD1
J gene: TRBJ1-5
V gene: TRBV12-3/TRBV12-4
CDR3 protein: CASSLTGGYGNQPQHF
CDR3 DNA: TGTGCCAGCAGTTTAACAGGGGGCTATGGGAATCAGCCCCAGCATTTT

clone size: NA
D gene: NA
J gene: TRBJ2-7
V gene: TRBV4-1
CDR3 protein: CASSQIQGRNSSYEQYF
CDR3 DNA: TGCGCCAGCAGCCAAATACAAGGGCGAAATTCCTCCTACGAGCAGTACTTC

clone size: few
D gene: TRBD1
J gene: TRBJ2-1
V gene: TRBV7-6
CDR3 protein: CASTEDRADQFF
CDR3 DNA: TGTGCCAGCACCGAGGACAGGGCGGACCAGTTCTTC

clone size: few
D gene: NA
J gene: TRBJ2-7
V gene: TRBV28
CDR3 protein: CASSFLDVAIHEQYF
CDR3 DNA: TGTGCCAGCAGTTTTTTGGACGTAGCTATACACGAGCAGTACTTC

clone size: NA
D gene: NA
J gene: TRBJ2-7
V gene: TRBV28
CDR3 protein: CASRDRENPNYEQYF
CDR3 DNA: TGTGCCAGCCGGGACCGAGAGAATCCGAACTACGAGCAGTACTTC

clone size: few
D gene: NA
J gene: TRBJ1-2
V gene: TRBV6-1
CDR3 protein: CASSVETGGGYTF
CDR3 DNA: TGTGCCAGCAGTGTGGAGACCGGGGGTGGCTACACCTTC

clone size: few
D gene: TRBD1
J gene: TRBJ1-2
V gene: TRBV6-2/TRBV6-3
CDR3 protein: CASRNTGQGAYGYTF
CDR3 DNA: TGTGCCAGCAGAAATACTGGACAGGGGGCCTATGGCTACACCTTC

clone size: few
D gene: NA
J gene: TRBJ2-7
V gene: TRBV5-1
CDR3 protein: CASVPGPEAYEQYF
CDR3 DNA: TGCGCCAGCGTTCCGGGGCCCGAAGCCTACGAGCAGTACTTC